This TCR beta chain was captured in a study of blood T cell repertoires in COVID-19. At the level of the study: Sites in the United States, Italy and Spain provided acute and convalescent COVID-19 samples.

The V gene's germline CDR1 is SGHNT and CDR2 YENEEA. The V and J ends lost 6 bases and 6 bases respectively, with 18 bases between them. The CDR3 extends over 15 amino acids. Recruits, aged about 18 to 95 years, lived in 25 or so US areas. Each participant's cohort was designated according to participant-reported clinical history. Per the original data handling: Amplification of reference gene primers was used by the study to estimate nucleated cell counts. TCRdb's copy holds only in-frame clones and misses some; the assay was immunoSEQ multiplex PCR. That table supplies the V and J calls and clone size; D and trimming were determined from the DNA. The top ten clones hold 1% to 1.5% of a sample with around 78,000 clones, about 89% of them seen once.

Input material: PBMCs or T cells enriched from blood (not recorded which). This sequence originates from a woman aged 50 to 60 with acute COVID-19. The rearrangement joins TRBV11-3 to TRBJ2-1; D may be TRBD1 (6 bases). CDR3 residues: CASSPQGLLSNEQFF. As DNA, the CDR3 is TGTGCCAGCAGTCCACAGGGCCTCCTCTCCAATGAGCAGTTCTTC.